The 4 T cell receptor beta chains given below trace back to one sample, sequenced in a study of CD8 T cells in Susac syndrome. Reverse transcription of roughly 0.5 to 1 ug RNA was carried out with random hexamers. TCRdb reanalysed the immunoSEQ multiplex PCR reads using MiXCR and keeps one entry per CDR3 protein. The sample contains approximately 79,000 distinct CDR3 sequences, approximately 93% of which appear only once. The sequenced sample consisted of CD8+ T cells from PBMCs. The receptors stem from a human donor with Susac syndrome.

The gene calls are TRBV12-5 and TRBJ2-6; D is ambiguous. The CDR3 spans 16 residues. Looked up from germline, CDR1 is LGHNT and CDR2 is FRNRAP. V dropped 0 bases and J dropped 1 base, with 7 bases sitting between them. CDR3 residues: CASGLVLGSGANVLTF. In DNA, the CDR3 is TGTGCTAGTGGTTTGGTACTGGGGTCTGGGGCCAACGTCCTGACTTTC. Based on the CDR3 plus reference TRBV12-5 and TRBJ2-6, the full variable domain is DARVTQTPRHKVTEMGQEVTMRCQPILGHNTVFWYRQTMMQGLELLAYFRNRAPLDDSGMPKDRFSAEMPDATLATLKIQPSEPRDSAVYFCASGLVLGSGANVLTFGAGSRLTVL.

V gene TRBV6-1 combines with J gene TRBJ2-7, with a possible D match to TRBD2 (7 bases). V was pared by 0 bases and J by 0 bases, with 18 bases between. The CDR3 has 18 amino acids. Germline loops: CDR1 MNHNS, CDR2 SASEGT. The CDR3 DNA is TGTGCCAGCAGTGAAGCCCTGGGGCGGGGGCTGAGCTCCTACGAGCAGTACTTC. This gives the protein CASSEALGRGLSSYEQYF.

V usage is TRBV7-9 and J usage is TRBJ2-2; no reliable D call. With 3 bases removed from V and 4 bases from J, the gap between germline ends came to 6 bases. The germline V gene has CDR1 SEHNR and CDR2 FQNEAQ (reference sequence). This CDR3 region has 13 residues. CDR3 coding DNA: TGTGCCAGCAGCTTCATGGCCACCGGGGAGCTGTTTTTT. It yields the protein CASSFMATGELFF.

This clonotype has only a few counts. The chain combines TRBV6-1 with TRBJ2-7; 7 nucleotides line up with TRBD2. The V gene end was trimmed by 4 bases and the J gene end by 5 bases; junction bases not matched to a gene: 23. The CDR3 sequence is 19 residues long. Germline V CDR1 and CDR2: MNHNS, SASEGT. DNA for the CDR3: TGTGCCAGCAGTGTCGCTTCCGGGACTACCCACCCGGCCGGGCACGAGCAGTACTTC. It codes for CASSVASGTTHPAGHEQYF.